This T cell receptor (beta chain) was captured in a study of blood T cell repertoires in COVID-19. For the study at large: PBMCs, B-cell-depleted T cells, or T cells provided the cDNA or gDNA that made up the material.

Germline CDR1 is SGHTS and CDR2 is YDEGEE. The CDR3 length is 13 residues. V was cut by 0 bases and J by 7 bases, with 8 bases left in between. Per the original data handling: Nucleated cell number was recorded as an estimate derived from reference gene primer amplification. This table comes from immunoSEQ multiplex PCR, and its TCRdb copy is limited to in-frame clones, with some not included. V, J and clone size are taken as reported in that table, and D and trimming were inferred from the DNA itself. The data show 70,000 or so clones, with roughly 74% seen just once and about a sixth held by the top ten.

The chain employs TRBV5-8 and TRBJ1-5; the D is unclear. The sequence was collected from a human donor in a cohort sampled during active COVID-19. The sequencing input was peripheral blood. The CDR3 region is CASSLGARQPQHF. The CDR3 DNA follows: TGTGCCAGCAGCTTGGGGGCCCGGCAGCCCCAGCATTTT.